This T cell receptor beta chain derives from a study of beta chain features in type 1 diabetes. Overall study results and limits: Type 1 diabetes patients had moderately but significantly shorter TCRB CDR3s in all four CD4+ subsets. Shorter templates may be favored by PCR, equally so in patients and controls.

A remark on this clone: Its matching antigen is unknown.

V lost 3 bases, J lost 2 bases, and 8 bases lay in between. CDR3 length: 14 amino acids. Germline CDR1 reads LNHDA; CDR2 reads SQIVND (reference sequence). Expressed TCRB transcripts got sequenced, as all isolated RNA was reverse transcribed. Measured with immunoSEQ multiplex PCR; TCRdb has only the in-frame clones, and not every one. Altogether hundreds of thousands of clones are present, around an eighth being singletons, with the ten largest covering approximately 0.022%. Material: naive CD4+ T cells from blood. The clonotype originates from a man in his late teens or twenties with type 1 diabetes. The rearrangement uses TRBV19 and TRBJ2-1, with D unclear. This CDR3 is CASSINLAYNEQFF. As DNA, the CDR3 is TGTGCCAGTAGTATTAATCTCGCCTACAATGAGCAGTTCTTC. The entire variable domain, with the rest obtained from reference TRBV19 and TRBJ2-1, is as follows: DGGITQSPKYLFRKEGQNVTLSCEQNLNHDAMYWYRQDPGQGLRLIYYSQIVNDFQKGDIAEGYSVSREKKESFPLTVTSAQKNPTAFYLCASSINLAYNEQFFGPGTRLTVL.